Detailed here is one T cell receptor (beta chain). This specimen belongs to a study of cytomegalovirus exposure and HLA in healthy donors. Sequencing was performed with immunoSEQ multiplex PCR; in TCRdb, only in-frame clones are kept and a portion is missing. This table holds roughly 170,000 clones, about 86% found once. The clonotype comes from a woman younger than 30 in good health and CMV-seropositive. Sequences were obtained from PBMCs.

CDR3 DNA: TGTGCCAGCAGCCCACCTAGCGGGGGGCGCCATGAGCAGTTCTTC. Translation gives CASSPPSGGRHEQFF. The V gene is TRBV5-4, the J gene TRBJ2-1; 11 bases are shared with TRBD2. This CDR3 spans 15 amino acids. The V and J ends lost 4 bases and 8 bases, in that order; junction bases with no gene match: 8. Germline V gives CDR1 SGHNT, CDR2 YYREEE (reference sequence). The entire variable domain, with the rest obtained from reference TRBV5-4 and TRBJ2-1, is as follows: ETGVTQSPTHLIKTRGQQVTLRCSSQSGHNTVSWYQQALGQGPQFIFQYYREEENGRGNFPPRFSGLQFPNYSSELNVNALELDDSALYLCASSPPSGGRHEQFFGPGTRLTVL.